The present T cell receptor beta chain was sequenced within a study of T cell repertoires in cytomegalovirus infection. At the level of the study: It was the public TCR beta signatures that indicated both CMV infection and matching HLA type.

This CDR3 region has 16 residues. V was clipped by 5 bases and J by 3 bases; unmatched bases: 10. Each CDR3 protein gets one entry after TCRdb re-called the reads with MiXCR. Here the sample spans fewer than 250,000 distinct CDR3 sequences, roughly 23% being singletons. A note on this clonotype: The antigen is undetermined.

Study-level findings and limits: Cumulative frequency of public TCR beta families picked out carriers of CMV plus the relevant HLA. HLA-C-restricted CMV-specific TCR beta clonotypes prevailed in the ex vivo response.

Sequenced: CD8+ T cells from PBMCs. The origin of this receptor is a human donor in good health (CMV status not recorded). Some clones in this sample may be carry-over from other donors' samples. The chain has TRBV12-3 or TRBV12-4 and TRBJ2-3, with 8 bases matching TRBD2. The CDR3 is CASSHGTGGRTDTQYF. As DNA, the CDR3 is TGTGCCAGCAGTCATGGCACGGGGGGGAGAACAGATACGCAGTATTTT.